Each of the 15 T cell receptor beta chains below was sequenced from the same sample in a study of shared clonotypes between healthy human individuals. Naive CD8 populations comprised CD45RO-negative cells positively selected for CCR7, excluding terminally differentiated effector memory CD45RA+ cells. Measured with immunoSEQ multiplex PCR; TCRdb has only the in-frame clones, and not every one. The data show 2 million or so clones, about 95% seen once. Material for sequencing was naive CD8+ T cells sorted from blood. The receptors come from a man between 18 and 29 years old in good health.

In the case of this clone: One end of the junction does not line up with germline, which may come from a read error. This chain uses TRBV19 with TRBJ2-7, with no clear D. Germline V CDR1 and CDR2: LNHDA, SQIVND (reference sequence). The CDR3 sequence is 8 residues long. This CDR3 reads CASSVPLF. The DNA for the CDR3 is TGTGCCAGTAGTGTACCACTCTTC.

J is TRBJ1-5 and V is TRBV30; D perhaps matches TRBD1 (6 bases). Trimming removed 1 base from V and 5 bases from J, with 15 bases in between. The germline V gene encodes CDR1 GTSNPN and CDR2 SVGIG (reference sequence). This CDR3 region has 15 residues. The CDR3 loop is CAWSEGSGGHQPQHF. In DNA, the CDR3 is TGTGCCTGGAGTGAGGGGTCGGGGGGCCATCAGCCCCAGCATTTT.

The V gene is TRBV18, the J gene TRBJ1-5, with D tentatively TRBD1 (6 bases). This CDR3 contains 17 residues. From germline, CDR1 is KGHSH and CDR2 LQKENI. Between the trimmed V and J ends, which lost 0 bases and 4 bases, there was a span of 16 bases. The CDR3 DNA reads TGTGCCAGCTCACCACCTCCGCCCGGACAGACAAATCAGCCCCAGCATTTT. This gives the protein CASSPPPPGQTNQPQHF.

The chain couples TRBV6-1 to TRBJ2-2; D not resolved. The CDR3 consists of 19 residues. Trimming stripped 3 bases from V and 2 bases from J, with 22 bases between. Looked up from germline, CDR1 is MNHNS and CDR2 is SASEGT. CDR3 protein: CASSDFSPGVDGNTGELFF. As DNA, the CDR3 is TGTGCCAGCAGTGATTTTTCCCCGGGCGTGGACGGAAACACCGGGGAGCTGTTTTTT.

This chain joins TRBV10-2 and TRBJ1-2, with TRBD1 identical over 7 bases. With 6 bases clipped from V and 8 bases from J, the junction kept 9 bases outside the gene matches. The CDR3 runs 13 residues. Germline CDR1 WSHSY, CDR2 SAAADI. DNA of the CDR3: TGCGCCAGCAGAGGGGGCCTCTCGAGAGGCTACACCTTC. Its translation is CASRGGLSRGYTF.

This chain connects TRBV30 to TRBJ2-1; TRBD2 agrees at 10 bases. V lost 5 bases and J lost 7; bases outside the gene matches: 8. Germline-derived CDR1 and CDR2 are GTSNPN and SVGIG (reference sequence). There are 14 residues in the CDR3. As DNA, the CDR3 is TGTGCCTGGGGACTAGCGGATTTTTTAAATGAGCAGTTCTTC. As protein: CAWGLADFLNEQFF.

The chain has TRBV10-3 and TRBJ1-2; D is undetermined. V shed 2 bases and J shed 0 bases, with 7 bases lying between them. The CDR3 sequence is 14 residues long. Germline CDR1 and CDR2: ENHRY and SYGVKD. DNA of the CDR3: TGTGCCATCAGTGAGGGGCAGGCTAACTATGGCTACACCTTC. This gives the protein CAISEGQANYGYTF.

The chain combines TRBV6-1 with TRBJ2-2; D might be TRBD1 (5 bases). Trimming took 1 base from V and 2 from J, leaving 11 bases between them. CDR1 is MNHNS, CDR2 SASEGT, per germline. The CDR3 runs 16 residues. The CDR3 here is CASSEGAGFNTGELFF. The DNA of the CDR3 is TGTGCCAGCAGTGAAGGGGCAGGGTTTAACACCGGGGAGCTGTTTTTT.

Worth noting for this clone: Additional DNA sequences in this sample encode the identical CDR3. This chain joins TRBV4-3 and TRBJ1-1, with D maybe TRBD1 (5 bases). This CDR3 spans 15 amino acids. CDR1 LGHNA and CDR2 YSLEER come from the germline V gene. V was cut by 0 bases and J by 2 bases, with 10 bases left in between. The CDR3 DNA reads as TGCGCCAGCAGCCAAGATGAGGGGCTCAACACTGAAGCTTTCTTT. Its protein is CASSQDEGLNTEAFF.

This chain joins TRBV6-5 and TRBJ2-5; TRBD1 might be the D (6 bases). V was clipped by 3 bases and J by 11 bases, with 13 bases between them. The CDR3 sequence is 12 residues long. The germline V gene encodes CDR1 MNHEY and CDR2 SVGAGI. The CDR3 coding sequence is TGTGCCAGCAGTTATCCGCAGGGGTTTCAGTACTTC. This encodes CASSYPQGFQYF.

The chain links TRBV5-1 to TRBJ2-1; possible D gene TRBD1, 6 bases. The CDR3 length is 14 residues. Per germline, CDR1 SGHRS and CDR2 YFSETQ. V lost 0 bases, J lost 10 bases, and 14 bases lay in between. CDR3: CASSLADGDREQFF. DNA of the CDR3: TGCGCCAGCAGCTTGGCGGACGGAGACAGGGAGCAGTTCTTC.

This clone has just one count. The CDR3 here is CASSDVGTEETQYF. CDR3 nucleotides: TGTGCCAGCAGTGACGTCGGGACAGAAGAGACCCAGTACTTC. V gene TRBV6-5 combines with J gene TRBJ2-5, with 7 bases lining up with TRBD1. The germline V gene encodes CDR1 MNHEY and CDR2 SVGAGI. The length of the CDR3 is 14 residues. The trim removed 5 bases at V and 3 bases at J, leaving 6 bases unmatched.

This chain connects TRBV13 to TRBJ1-1; unclear D gene. This CDR3 is built from 13 residues. From germline, CDR1 is PRHDT and CDR2 FYEKMQ (reference sequence). The V end lost 2 bases, the J end lost 5 bases, and 9 bases lay between the germline ends. CDR3 residues: CASSLKGGTEAFF. As DNA, the CDR3 is TGTGCCAGCAGCTTAAAGGGAGGGACTGAAGCTTTCTTT.

The chain couples TRBV18 to TRBJ2-7; 8 bases are a match to TRBD1. CDR3 length: 16 residues. Germline CDR1 and CDR2: KGHSH and LQKENI. The ends lost 6 bases at V and 3 bases at J; junction bases unmatched: 13. The CDR3 coding sequence is TGTGCCAGCTCGCCGACAGGGGCGGTGAATAACTACGAGCAGTACTTC. Its protein product is CASSPTGAVNNYEQYF.

The gene calls are TRBV19 and TRBJ2-7, with D maybe TRBD1 (6 bases). The germline V gene encodes CDR1 LNHDA and CDR2 SQIVND (reference sequence). With 3 bases removed from V and 5 bases from J, the gap between germline ends came to 14 bases. CDR3 size: 14 residues. The CDR3 DNA follows: TGTGCCAGTAGTATCATCCAGGGGTTCCACGAGCAGTACTTC. Protein sequence: CASSIIQGFHEQYF.